These 10 T cell receptor beta chains originate from one sample sequenced in a study of blood T cell repertoires in COVID-19. The data were produced by immunoSEQ multiplex PCR, yet TCRdb's version contains in-frame clones alone and is incomplete. The sample has fewer than 180,000 clones, about 90% seen once. The specimen sequenced was peripheral blood. Receptors originate from a woman in her fifties or sixties with active or convalescent COVID-19.

The chain combines TRBV11-2 with TRBJ2-7; 9 nucleotides line up with TRBD2. Germline CDR1 and CDR2: SGHAT and FQNNGV. Germline trimming cut 2 bases from V and 4 bases from J; bases unmatched to any gene: 3. The CDR3 is made up of 14 amino acids. CDR3 residues: CASSLSTSGYEQYF. For the CDR3, the DNA is TGTGCCAGCAGCTTAAGCACTAGCGGGTACGAGCAGTACTTC.

V gene TRBV7-2 combines with J gene TRBJ1-5; 8 bases align to TRBD1. In germline, CDR1 is SGHTA, CDR2 FQGNSA. Unmatched junction bases numbered 6, after V lost 5 bases and J lost 6 bases. The CDR3 has 14 residues. The CDR3 sequence is CASSPSGGGQPQHF. CDR3 DNA sequence: TGTGCCAGCAGCCCATCAGGGGGCGGTCAGCCCCAGCATTTT.

This rearrangement joins TRBV6-5 to TRBJ1-5; D is unresolved. V lost 5 bases and J lost 0, with 8 bases in between. The CDR3 is 14 residues long. Germline CDR1 is MNHEY and CDR2 is SVGAGI. The DNA of the CDR3 is TGTGCCAGCAGTCGACATACTAGCAATCAGCCCCAGCATTTT. Protein: CASSRHTSNQPQHF.

The V call is TRBV27, the J call TRBJ2-3; 9 nucleotides agree with TRBD2. Germline trimming cut 2 bases from V and 2 bases from J; bases unmatched to any gene: 5. Germline CDR1 MNHEY, CDR2 SMNVEV (reference sequence). This CDR3 has 16 residues. CDR3: CASSLMAGGTTDTQYF. The CDR3, as DNA: TGTGCCAGCAGTTTAATGGCGGGGGGGACCACAGATACGCAGTATTTT.

The V and J genes are TRBV30 and TRBJ1-2, with 8 bases fitting TRBD1. V shed 2 bases and J 4 bases; nucleotides not matched to a gene: 9. Germline-derived CDR1 and CDR2 are GTSNPN and SVGIG (reference sequence). The CDR3 extends over 15 amino acids. The CDR3 sequence: CAWSIRGRGGYGYTF. Written as DNA, the CDR3 is TGTGCCTGGAGTATCAGGGGGCGCGGTGGCTATGGCTACACCTTC.

V and J are TRBV7-9 and TRBJ2-7; D possibly corresponds to TRBD1 (6 bases). Germline-derived CDR1 and CDR2 are SEHNR and FQNEAQ (reference sequence). CDR3 length: 12 residues. V lost 3 bases, J lost 5 bases, and 8 bases lay in between. The CDR3 loop is CASSFHRDEQYF. The DNA of the CDR3 is TGTGCCAGCAGCTTCCACAGGGACGAGCAGTACTTC.

The V and J genes are TRBV18 and TRBJ2-7, with unresolved D. Looked up from germline, CDR1 is KGHSH and CDR2 is LQKENI. This CDR3 contains 16 residues. With 1 base removed from V and 5 bases from J, the gap between germline ends came to 18 bases. The CDR3 protein is CASSPQVWPQVDEQYF. In nucleotides, the CDR3 is TGTGCCAGCTCACCACAGGTGTGGCCGCAGGTAGACGAGCAGTACTTC.

V usage is TRBV10-3 and J usage is TRBJ2-7; D may be TRBD2 (7 bases). Trimming pared 3 bases from V and 6 bases from J, leaving 15 bases between. CDR3 length: 14 amino acids. Germline V CDR1 and CDR2: ENHRY, SYGVKD. The CDR3 region has the DNA TGTGCCATCAGTGATCGAGGGGGGGCCCTCGAGCAGTACTTC. Translated, it gives CAISDRGGALEQYF.

The table lists this clone with a count of one. The V gene is TRBV6-4, the J gene TRBJ1-3; D not certain. Trimming pared 0 bases from V and 2 bases from J, leaving 11 bases between. Germline V CDR1 and CDR2: MRHNA, SNTAGT. This CDR3 is built from 16 residues. The CDR3 DNA reads as TGTGCCAGCAGTGACTCCAGGTCGTTTGCTGGAAACACCATATATTTT. Protein product: CASSDSRSFAGNTIYF.

This clone was seen a handful of times. V and J are TRBV6-4 and TRBJ2-2; TRBD2 matches 9 bases. The length of the CDR3 is 15 residues. Germline CDR1 MRHNA, CDR2 SNTAGT. The V segment lost 5 bases and the J segment 4 bases; nucleotides outside the gene matches: 5. CDR3 sequence: CASSRTSEGTGELFF. CDR3 in DNA: TGTGCCAGCAGTCGGACTAGCGAGGGCACCGGGGAGCTGTTTTTT.